This TCR beta chain emerged from a study of T cells in Graves' hyperthyroidism and ophthalmopathy. In the study overall: Specimen type is peripheral blood, collected at initial diagnosis prior to any treatment. Study results and limitations: Ophthalmopathy was identified by the model a median approximately six months ahead of onset. Ophthalmopathy and stable hyperthyroidism were told apart by a 13 V-J model.

This clonotype was seen many times. Its target is not known. Amplified regions were TCR beta CDR3 sequences from RNA transcripts. A set of HTBI primers served as the primers for a first-round RT-PCR of the TCR CDR3. TCRdb itself ran the multiplex PCR reads through MiXCR, one entry per CDR3 protein. Here the sample spans 500,000 or so distinct CDR3 sequences, approximately 17% being singletons. Out of approximately 9.9 ml of fresh peripheral blood came the PBMCs. Trimming pared 2 bases from V and 3 bases from J, leaving 12 bases between. Germline CDR1 is GTSNPN and CDR2 is SVGIG (reference sequence). This CDR3 spans 14 amino acids.

The rearrangement uses TRBV30 and TRBJ2-3, with a weak D call TRBD2 (5 bases). The sequenced sample consisted of blood. The sequence was obtained from a woman younger than 30 with Graves' ophthalmopathy. For the CDR3, the DNA is TGTGCCTGGAGTACCAGGCGCGGGACAGATACGCAGTATTTT. Translated: CAWSTRRGTDTQYF.